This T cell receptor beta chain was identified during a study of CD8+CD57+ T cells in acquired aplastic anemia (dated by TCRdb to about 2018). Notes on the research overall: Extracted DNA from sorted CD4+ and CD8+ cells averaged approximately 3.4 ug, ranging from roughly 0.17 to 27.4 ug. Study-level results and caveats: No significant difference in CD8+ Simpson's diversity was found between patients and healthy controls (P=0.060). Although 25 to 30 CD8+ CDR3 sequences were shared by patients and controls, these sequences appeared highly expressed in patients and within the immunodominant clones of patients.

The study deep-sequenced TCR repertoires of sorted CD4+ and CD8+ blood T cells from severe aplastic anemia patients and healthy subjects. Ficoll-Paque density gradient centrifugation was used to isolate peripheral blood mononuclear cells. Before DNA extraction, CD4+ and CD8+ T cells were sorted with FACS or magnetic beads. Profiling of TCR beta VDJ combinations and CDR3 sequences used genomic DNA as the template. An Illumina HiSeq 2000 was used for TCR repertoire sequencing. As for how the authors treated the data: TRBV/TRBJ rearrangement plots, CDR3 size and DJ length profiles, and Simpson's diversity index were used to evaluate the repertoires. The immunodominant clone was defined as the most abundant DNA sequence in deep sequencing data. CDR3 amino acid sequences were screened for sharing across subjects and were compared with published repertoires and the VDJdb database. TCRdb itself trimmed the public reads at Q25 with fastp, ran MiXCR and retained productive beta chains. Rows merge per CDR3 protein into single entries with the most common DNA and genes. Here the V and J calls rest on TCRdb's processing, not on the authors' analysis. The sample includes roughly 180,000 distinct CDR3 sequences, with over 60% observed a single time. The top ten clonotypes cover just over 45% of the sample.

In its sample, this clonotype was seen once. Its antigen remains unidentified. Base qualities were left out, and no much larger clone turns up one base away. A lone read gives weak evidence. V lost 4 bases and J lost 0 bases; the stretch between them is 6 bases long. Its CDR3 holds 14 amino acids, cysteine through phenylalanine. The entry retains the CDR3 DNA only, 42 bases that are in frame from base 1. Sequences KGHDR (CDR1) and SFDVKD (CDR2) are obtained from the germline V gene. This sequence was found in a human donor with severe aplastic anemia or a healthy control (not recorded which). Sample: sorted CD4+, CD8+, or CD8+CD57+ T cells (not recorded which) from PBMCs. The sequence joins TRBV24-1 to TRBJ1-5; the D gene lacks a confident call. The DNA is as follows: TGTGCCACCAGTGACCCGTTTAGCAATCAGCCCCAGCATTTT. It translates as CATSDPFSNQPQHF.